Listed here are 20 T cell receptor beta chains from one sample, sequenced in a study of OX40 agonist ivuxolimab in advanced cancers. Library preparation employed the immunoSEQ multiplex PCR assay. TCRdb limited this immuneACCESS table to in-frame rearrangements with V and J called. A share of clones is missing; checked studies link under half to unresolved V genes, and the rest is unexplained. Present in this sample are more than 35,000 clones, about four fifths of which were seen just once. Over 10% of the sample lies in the top ten. This material consisted of CD4+ or CD8+ T cells sorted from blood, taken in a trial of the OX40 agonist ivuxolimab. The receptors originated from an adult with an advanced solid tumor such as melanoma, head and neck, liver or kidney cancer.

The V call is TRBV11-3, the J call TRBJ2-5; 7 nucleotides line up with TRBD1. Trimming took 4 bases from V and 6 from J; bases not matched to a gene: 5. CDR1 is SGHNT and CDR2 is YENEEA in the germline V gene. The CDR3 loop spans 13 amino acids. The DNA of the CDR3 is TGTGCCAGCAGCTCCCAGGGGGTCCAGACCCAGTACTTC. Translating gives CASSSQGVQTQYF.

The rearrangement joins TRBV11-2 to TRBJ2-7; D remains unclear. Deletions cut 1 base from V and 5 bases from J, with 6 bases between. The CDR3 runs 12 residues. CDR1 is SGHAT and CDR2 is FQNNGV in the germline V gene. The CDR3 region has the DNA TGTGCCAGCAGCTTAGCCCAGGACGAGCAGTACTTC. Its protein is CASSLAQDEQYF.

The chain uses TRBV15 and TRBJ2-5, with 9 nucleotides matching TRBD2. The germline V gene encodes CDR1 LNHNV and CDR2 YYDKDF (reference sequence). The CDR3 runs 16 residues. Trimming cost V 0 bases and J 4 bases; bases outside gene matches: 6. CDR3 nucleotide sequence: TGTGCCACCAGCAGAGACCCGGGACTAGCCGGAGAGACCCAGTACTTC. Translating gives CATSRDPGLAGETQYF.

This chain connects TRBV9 to TRBJ2-6; TRBD1 aligns across 7 bases. Per the germline V gene, CDR1 is SGDLS and CDR2 is YYNGEE. CDR3 length equals 19 residues. J was trimmed by 1 base and V by 4 bases; bases with no gene match: 14. The CDR3 bases are TGTGCCAGCAGCCCAAAGGCGGCAGGGGGAAATTCTGGGGCCAACGTCCTGACTTTC. Its translation: CASSPKAAGGNSGANVLTF.

The rearrangement joins TRBV6-5 to TRBJ1-4, with D possibly matching TRBD1 (6 bases). Germline V lookup: CDR1 MNHEY, CDR2 SVGAGI. The ends were cut back, 2 bases at V and 8 bases at J, with 15 bases in the middle. This CDR3 is 15 amino acids long. Written as DNA, the CDR3 is TGTGCCAGCAGTTACAATCCGGGGGCCTCGGAAAAACTGTTTTTT. Residues: CASSYNPGASEKLFF.

This clone showed up just once. The chain is built from TRBV7-3 and TRBJ2-2; D is unclear. Trimming pared 5 bases from V and 0 bases from J, leaving 4 bases between. This CDR3 is built from 13 residues. Germline V gene lookup returns CDR1 SGHTA and CDR2 FQGTGA. The CDR3 is CASSPTNTGELFF. In nucleotides, the CDR3 is TGTGCCAGCAGCCCCACGAACACCGGGGAGCTGTTTTTT.

This rearrangement joins TRBV7-9 to TRBJ1-1; D remains unclear. The CDR3 is 14 amino acids. Trimming left V 5 bases short and J 4 bases short, with 14 bases between. Per germline, CDR1 SEHNR and CDR2 FQNEAQ (reference sequence). Written as DNA, the CDR3 is TGTGCCAGCAGCCCCCCTGCCAGACGCACTGAAGCTTTCTTT. This gives the protein CASSPPARRTEAFF.

This clone was observed once. The chain combines TRBV30 with TRBJ2-5, with D hard to call. This CDR3 region has 13 residues. With 5 bases removed from V and 2 bases from J, the gap between germline ends came to 12 bases. CDR1 is GTSNPN, CDR2 SVGIG, per germline (reference sequence). In nucleotides, the CDR3 is TGTGCCTGGGGTGGGCAACTACAAGAGACCCAGTACTTC. This gives the protein CAWGGQLQETQYF.

The chain carries TRBV5-6 and TRBJ1-3; D is uncertain. The CDR3 length is 16 residues. Trimming stripped 1 base from V and 0 bases from J, with 11 bases between. CDR1 is SGHDT, CDR2 YYEEEE, per germline. The CDR3 nucleotides are TGTGCCAGCAGCTTGAAACCCGACTTCTCTGGAAACACCATATATTTT. This sequence encodes CASSLKPDFSGNTIYF.

This clone was counted only a few times. The CDR3 DNA is TGTGCCAGCAGTTACGGGGGGGCCGTTGAGAATGAGCAGTTCTTC. It translates to CASSYGGAVENEQFF. The gene calls are TRBV6-6 and TRBJ2-1; D possibly corresponds to TRBD2 (7 bases). The CDR3 is 15 residues long. Germline values: CDR1 MNHNY, CDR2 SVGAGI (reference sequence). Trimming pared 2 bases from V and 7 bases from J, leaving 15 bases between.

The chain links TRBV5-1 to TRBJ1-2; D is ambiguous. Germline assignment: CDR1 SGHRS and CDR2 YFSETQ. This CDR3 has 14 amino acids. Trimming took off 0 bases at V and 3 bases at J, with 9 bases between the two ends. The chain's CDR3 is CASSLADTDYGYTF. DNA for the CDR3: TGCGCCAGCAGCTTGGCCGACACTGACTATGGCTACACCTTC.

This clone was counted between two and nine times. J is TRBJ2-3 and V is TRBV4-2, with 10 bases that match TRBD2. The trim removed 0 bases at V and 5 bases at J, leaving 8 bases unmatched. Germline V gene sequence: CDR1 LGHNA, CDR2 YNFKEQ. The CDR3 totals 17 residues. CDR3 sequence: CASSQESERGGLDTQYF. CDR3 nucleotides: TGTGCCAGCAGCCAAGAGTCGGAGCGGGGGGGTCTAGATACGCAGTATTTT.

V is TRBV5-4 and J is TRBJ2-5; D perhaps matches TRBD2 (6 bases). Germline V gene sequence: CDR1 SGHNT, CDR2 YYREEE (reference sequence). The CDR3 spans 13 residues. Deletions cut 2 bases from V and 5 bases from J, with 10 bases between. The CDR3 spells CASSFGGGETQYF. In DNA form, the CDR3 reads TGTGCCAGCAGCTTCGGGGGTGGGGAGACCCAGTACTTC.

This chain joins TRBV7-9 and TRBJ1-2; TRBD1 matches at 9 bases. With V trimmed by 5 bases and J by 6 bases, 4 bases remained unmatched. The CDR3 spans 13 residues. CDR1 and CDR2 (germline): SEHNR, FQNEAQ (reference sequence). The CDR3 region is CASSPRDRDGYTF. The CDR3 DNA sequence: TGTGCCAGCAGCCCCCGGGACAGGGATGGCTACACCTTC. Full variable domain (rest looked up from reference TRBV7-9 and TRBJ1-2): DTGVSQNPRHKITKRGQNVTFRCDPISEHNRLYWYRQTLGQGPEFLTYFQNEAQLEKSRLLSDRFSAERPKGSFSTLEIQRTEQGDSAMYLCASSPRDRDGYTFGSGTRLTVV.

This chain's CDR3 is CASSERTHTGELFF. The CDR3 nucleotides are TGTGCCAGCAGTGAGCGGACACACACCGGGGAGCTGTTTTTT. J is TRBJ2-2 and V is TRBV2; TRBD1 is a possible D gene (5 bases). Trimming cost V 3 bases and J 3 bases, with 8 bases left between them. The CDR3 totals 14 residues. The germline V gene encodes CDR1 SNHLY and CDR2 FYNNEI.

This clone was observed once. Other DNA sequences from this sample encode an identical CDR3 as well. V is TRBV29-1 and J is TRBJ2-3, with 12 bases aligning to TRBD2. Germline CDR1 is SQVTM and CDR2 is ANQGSEA. The CDR3 extends over 14 amino acids. In DNA, the CDR3 is TGCAGTGTCGGTCCTAGCGGGGGGGGTGATACGCAGTATTTT. Its translation: CSVGPSGGGDTQYF.

The chain combines TRBV11-3 with TRBJ2-1; D might be TRBD1 (6 bases). Germline CDR1 and CDR2: SGHNT and YENEEA. There are 15 residues in the CDR3. V lost 0 bases to trimming and J lost 6 bases, with 12 bases between them. The CDR3 DNA sequence: TGTGCCAGCAGCTTAGAAGGGACAAATAGCAATGAGCAGTTCTTC. Translation gives CASSLEGTNSNEQFF.

The chain is built from TRBV30 and TRBJ2-7; maybe TRBD2 (5 bases). Trimming cost V 2 bases and J 3 bases, with 11 bases left between them. CDR1 is GTSNPN and CDR2 is SVGIG in the germline V gene (reference sequence). The CDR3 runs 13 residues. The CDR3 loop is CAWSPGILYEQYF. In nucleotides, the CDR3 is TGTGCCTGGAGTCCCGGGATCCTCTACGAGCAGTACTTC.

The chain has TRBV11-2 and TRBJ1-5, with a tentative D call TRBD1 (6 bases). The CDR3 sequence is 16 residues long. Germline CDR1 is SGHAT and CDR2 is FQNNGV. V lost 5 bases, J lost 0 bases, and 14 bases lay in between. CDR3 residues: CASSLGQSYSNQPQHF. CDR3 in DNA: TGTGCCAGCAGCCTAGGACAGAGTTATAGCAATCAGCCCCAGCATTTT.

The chain recombines TRBV14 with TRBJ2-1; 9 bases align to TRBD2. Germline CDR1 is SGHDN and CDR2 is FVKESK. The V and J ends lost 0 bases and 7 bases, in that order; junction bases with no gene match: 4. The length of the CDR3 is 15 residues. CDR3 nucleotide sequence: TGTGCCAGCAGCCAAGAGCTAGCGGGGCTAAATGAGCAGTTCTTC. It yields the protein CASSQELAGLNEQFF.